The rows below give T cell receptor beta chains drawn from one sample of a study of graft-versus-host responses after intestinal transplantation. TCRdb's copy holds only in-frame clones and misses some; the assay was immunoSEQ multiplex PCR. The table shows about 100,000 clones, with about 91% occurring only once. Their target antigens are unknown. The source material was unstimulated CD4+ T cells sorted from spleen or lymph node cells, sampled before transplant. These TCRs come from a human donor who was the organ donor for an intestinal transplant. Each CDR3 is given without its conserved first and last residue. The order of the fields is D gene, J gene, V gene, CDR3 protein. D genes are given only for firm matches.

D gene: NA
J gene: TRBJ2-3
V gene: TRBV5-5
CDR3 protein: ASSYSMRGTDTQY

D gene: NA
J gene: TRBJ2-7
V gene: TRBV7-2
CDR3 protein: ASSLDLPRKQY

D gene: TRBD1
J gene: TRBJ2-7
V gene: TRBV5-6
CDR3 protein: ASSPGQGFYEQY

D gene: NA
J gene: TRBJ2-4
V gene: TRBV7-2
CDR3 protein: ASSAKTMLAKNIQY

D gene: TRBD1
J gene: TRBJ2-2
V gene: TRBV5-4
CDR3 protein: ASSLDRGTGELF

D gene: NA
J gene: TRBJ2-5
V gene: TRBV30
CDR3 protein: AWSARTWAQETQY

D gene: NA
J gene: TRBJ1-1
V gene: TRBV7-6
CDR3 protein: ASSLEGRSTEAF

D gene: TRBD1
J gene: TRBJ2-1
V gene: TRBV29-1
CDR3 protein: SVISRGLNEQF

D gene: NA
J gene: TRBJ1-1
V gene: TRBV21-1
CDR3 protein: ASGGLDTEAF

D gene: NA
J gene: TRBJ2-2
V gene: TRBV5-4
CDR3 protein: ASSSQRGANTGELF